The sequence of this T cell receptor (beta chain) was determined in a study of T cells after yellow fever vaccination. Study overall: Libraries from low-cell-number fractions were prepared with the SMART-Seq v4 Ultra Low Input RNA kit.

The CDR3 covers 15 residues. Germline V lookup: CDR1 LGHDT, CDR2 YNNKEL (reference sequence). V was shortened by 1 base and J by 7 bases, with 16 bases between the two germline ends. Study-wide points: A small proportion of clonotypes was detected in both the CD4 and CD8 compartments.

This clonotype has only a few counts. Its target is unknown. TCRdb fed the 5' RACE reads into MiXCR, producing one record per CDR3 protein. The sample lists a few hundred thousand distinct CDR3 sequences; 8.7% were seen once. This receptor was taken from a man in his late teens or twenties who received the YFV17D yellow fever vaccine. V usage is TRBV3-1 and J usage is TRBJ1-2; D may be TRBD1 (5 bases). Here the sequenced sample was PBMCs, taken on the day of the first yellow fever vaccination. The CDR3: CASSQGWDGGSGYTF. CDR3 nucleotide sequence: TGTGCCAGCAGCCAAGGGTGGGACGGGGGATCTGGCTACACCTTC.